The clone carrying this TCR beta chain was seen at least ten times. Its antigen is as yet unknown. Physicians reached a diagnosis by relying on clinical symptoms, serum thyroxine, TRAb, thyroid ultrasound and orbital computed tomography. The data are from a study of Graves' ophthalmopathy and Graves' hyperthyroidism. The overall study: No progression to ophthalmopathy over 18 months defined stable hyperthyroidism. General study findings and limits: Researchers report that a 13-signature model separated ophthalmopathy from stable hyperthyroidism, posting about 88% sensitivity and about 82% specificity.

CDR3 regions of TCR beta were amplified from RNA transcripts. Second-round multiplex PCR followed a first-round RT-PCR using HTBI primers. One entry per CDR3 protein results from TCRdb running MiXCR on the multiplex PCR reads. The table lists 900,000 to 1,200,000 distinct CDR3 sequences, 35% to 40% of them singletons. The V end was cut by 0 bases, the J end by 0 bases, with 12 bases between. Looked up from germline, CDR1 is SGDLS and CDR2 is YYNGEE. The length of the CDR3 is 16 residues. The V gene is TRBV9, the J gene TRBJ1-2, with D possibly TRBD1 on 5 matching bases. Specimen: peripheral blood or thyroid tissue (not recorded which). The TCR sequence derives from an adult man with Graves' hyperthyroidism. This chain's CDR3 is CASSVGSGHSNYGYTF. In DNA, the CDR3 is TGTGCCAGCAGCGTAGGTTCGGGGCACTCTAACTATGGCTACACCTTC.